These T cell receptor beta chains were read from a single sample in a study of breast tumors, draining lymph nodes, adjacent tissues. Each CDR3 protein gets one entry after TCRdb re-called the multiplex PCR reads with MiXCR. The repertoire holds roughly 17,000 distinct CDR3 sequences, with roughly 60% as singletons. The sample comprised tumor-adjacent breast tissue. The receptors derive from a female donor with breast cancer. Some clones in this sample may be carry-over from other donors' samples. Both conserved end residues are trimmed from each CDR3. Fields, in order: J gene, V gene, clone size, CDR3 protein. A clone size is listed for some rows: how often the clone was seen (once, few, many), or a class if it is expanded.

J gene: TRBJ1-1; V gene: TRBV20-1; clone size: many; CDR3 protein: SAYRQGTVNTEAF
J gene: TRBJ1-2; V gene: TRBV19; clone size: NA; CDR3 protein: ASSDTGQLGYT
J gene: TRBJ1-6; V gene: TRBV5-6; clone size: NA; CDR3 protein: ASSLNGGSGSPLH
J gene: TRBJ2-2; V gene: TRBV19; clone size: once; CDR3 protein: ASSIGLAGFTGELF
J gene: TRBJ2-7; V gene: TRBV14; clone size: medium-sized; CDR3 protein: ASSQDGSLWPYEQY
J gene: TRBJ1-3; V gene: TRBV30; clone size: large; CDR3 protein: AWAPMGGEFGNTIY
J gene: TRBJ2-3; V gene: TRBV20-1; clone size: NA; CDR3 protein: SARDGRGADTQY
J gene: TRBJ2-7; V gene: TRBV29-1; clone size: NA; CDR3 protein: SVEGTESSYEQY
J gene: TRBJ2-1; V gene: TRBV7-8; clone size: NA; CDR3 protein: ASSLGTGADEQF
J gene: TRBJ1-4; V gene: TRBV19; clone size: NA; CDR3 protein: ASSAPGQGFGGKLF
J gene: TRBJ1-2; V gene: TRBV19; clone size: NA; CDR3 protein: ASSTRQGIGYT
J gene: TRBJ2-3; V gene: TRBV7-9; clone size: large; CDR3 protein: ASSSRGGGTDTQY
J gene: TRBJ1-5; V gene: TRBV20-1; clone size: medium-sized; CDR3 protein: SVGTKHSQPQH
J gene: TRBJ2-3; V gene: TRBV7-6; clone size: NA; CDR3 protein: ASSSDQSTQY
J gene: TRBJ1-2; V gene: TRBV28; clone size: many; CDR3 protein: ASSLRQDSLYGYT
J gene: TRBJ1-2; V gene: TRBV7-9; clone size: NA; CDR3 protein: ASSRSGQGNYGYT
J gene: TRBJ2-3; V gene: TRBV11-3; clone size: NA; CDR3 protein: ASSTRQGTDTQY
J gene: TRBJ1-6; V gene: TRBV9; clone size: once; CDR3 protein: ASSMASSGNSPLH
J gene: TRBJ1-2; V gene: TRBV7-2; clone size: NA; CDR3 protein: ASSLIGQSVRGGYT
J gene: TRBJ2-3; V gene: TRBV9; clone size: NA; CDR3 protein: ASSVGDRHTQY
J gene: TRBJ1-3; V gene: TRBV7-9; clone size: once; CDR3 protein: ASSPALAGNTIY
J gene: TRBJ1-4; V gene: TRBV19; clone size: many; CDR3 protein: ASRGSATNEKLF
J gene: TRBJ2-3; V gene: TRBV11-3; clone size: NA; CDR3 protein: ASSSLATDNTQY
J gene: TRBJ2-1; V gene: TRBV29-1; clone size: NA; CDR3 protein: SGGQGTSNEQF
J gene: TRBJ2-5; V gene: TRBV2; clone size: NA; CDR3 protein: ASSEALAFQETQY
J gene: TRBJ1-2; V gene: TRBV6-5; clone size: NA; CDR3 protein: ASSLTTGSYGYT
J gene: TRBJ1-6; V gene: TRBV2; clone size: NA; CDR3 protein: ATDGTGSSPLH
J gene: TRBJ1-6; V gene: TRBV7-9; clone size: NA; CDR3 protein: ASSSSGSPLH
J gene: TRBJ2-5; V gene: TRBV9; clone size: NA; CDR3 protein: ASSKAGAEETQS
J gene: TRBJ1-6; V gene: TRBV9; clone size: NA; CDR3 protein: ASTVAGGSGSSLH
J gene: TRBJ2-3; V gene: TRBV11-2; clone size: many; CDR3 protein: ASSSSSDTQY
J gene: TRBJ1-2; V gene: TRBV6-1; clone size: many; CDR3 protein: AISNLFLYGYT
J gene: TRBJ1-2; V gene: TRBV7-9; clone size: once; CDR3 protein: ASSFYSTFGYT
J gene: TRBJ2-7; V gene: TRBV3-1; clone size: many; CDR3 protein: ASSHKLALYEQC
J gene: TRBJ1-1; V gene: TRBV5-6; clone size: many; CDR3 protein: ASSFIGWSGNTEAF
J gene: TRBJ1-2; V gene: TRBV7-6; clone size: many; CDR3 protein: ASSRGRAFRGYT
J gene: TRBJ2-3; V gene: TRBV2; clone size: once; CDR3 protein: ADRDRGVDTQY
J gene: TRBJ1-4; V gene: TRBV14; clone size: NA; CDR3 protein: ASSQMGLRLF
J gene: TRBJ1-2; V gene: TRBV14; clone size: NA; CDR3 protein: ASSQENPARVYYGYT
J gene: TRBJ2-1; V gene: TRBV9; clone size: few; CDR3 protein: ASSVDPSPVGPEQF
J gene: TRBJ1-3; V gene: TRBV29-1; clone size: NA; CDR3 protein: SARPFSGNTIY
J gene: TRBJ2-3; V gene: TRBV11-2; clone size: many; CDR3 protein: ASSFLSGGRSEGTQY
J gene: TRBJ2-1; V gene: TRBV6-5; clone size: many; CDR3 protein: ASSYSRGSSDEQF
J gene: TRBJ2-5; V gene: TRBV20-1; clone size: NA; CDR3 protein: SARSSGGRGTQY
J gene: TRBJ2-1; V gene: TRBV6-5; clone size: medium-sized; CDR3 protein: ASSYSHRYNEQF